This TCR beta chain was identified during a study of PD-1 blockade in classical Hodgkin lymphoma. Study-wide findings and caveats: Among the patients, those starting nivolumab under 1 year after ASCT were excluded. Diminished baseline TCR diversity has been reported in newly diagnosed patients relative to healthy donors. Repertoire differences have undefined causes, possibly disease activity or prior therapy.

From germline, CDR1 is LGHNA and CDR2 YSLEER. The V segment lost 4 bases and the J segment 4 bases; nucleotides outside the gene matches: 5. This CDR3 has 14 residues. The sample's time point: cycle 4 day 1 (C4D1), after 6 weeks of nivolumab. Every patient had relapsed following autologous stem cell transplantation, and cohorts differed in brentuximab vedotin exposure. The table came from immunoSEQ multiplex PCR; TCRdb's copy has only in-frame clones and leaves some out. The data contain around 7,400 clones, roughly 80% of them singletons. On this clone itself: Its target is not known.

This material consisted of peripheral blood mononuclear cells (PBMCs), taken before the fourth cycle of nivolumab. This TCR derives from a human donor with classical Hodgkin lymphoma. The genes are TRBV4-3 and TRBJ2-5, with 8 positions matching TRBD1. The CDR3 protein is CASSPGQGGETQYF. The CDR3 nucleotides are TGCGCCAGCAGCCCCGGACAGGGAGGAGAGACCCAGTACTTC.